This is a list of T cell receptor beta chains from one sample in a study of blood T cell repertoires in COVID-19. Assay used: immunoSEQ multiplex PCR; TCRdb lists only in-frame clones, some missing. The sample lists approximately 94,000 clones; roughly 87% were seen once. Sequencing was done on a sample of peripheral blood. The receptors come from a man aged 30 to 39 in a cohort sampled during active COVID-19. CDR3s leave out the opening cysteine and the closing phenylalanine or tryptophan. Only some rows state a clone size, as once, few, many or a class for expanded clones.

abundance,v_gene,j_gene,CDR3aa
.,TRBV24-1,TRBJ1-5,ATSGATDSNQPQH
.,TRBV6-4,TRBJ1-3,ASSDSTDSGNTIY
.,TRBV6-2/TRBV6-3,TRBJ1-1,ASSYSLSPEAF
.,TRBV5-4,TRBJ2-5,ASSPGVGETQY
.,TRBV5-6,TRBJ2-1,ASRRASGGPGNEQF
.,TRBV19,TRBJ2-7,ASSTEERGSYEQY
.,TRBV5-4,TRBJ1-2,ASSLMGALYGYT
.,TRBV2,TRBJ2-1,ASSDFAGGSYNEQF
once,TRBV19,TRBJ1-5,ASSIMARRLGQGHQPQH
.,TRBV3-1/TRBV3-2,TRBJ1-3,ASSQYLNTIY
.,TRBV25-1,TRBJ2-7,ASSEPGTGGNEQY
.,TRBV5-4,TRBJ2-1,ASSYGGTSGDNEQF
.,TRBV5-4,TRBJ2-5,ASSLGQKKETQY
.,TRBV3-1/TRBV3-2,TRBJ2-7,ASSRGQTPYEQY
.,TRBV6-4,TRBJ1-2,ASRTPGQGMRYT
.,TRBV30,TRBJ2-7,AWSSLAGSAYEQY
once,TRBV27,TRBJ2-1,ASSPGTSGGERHNEQF
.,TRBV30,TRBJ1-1,AWSLSRTGITEAF
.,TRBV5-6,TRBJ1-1,ASTPRQGPNTEAF
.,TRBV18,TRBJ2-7,ASSPSGFRYEQY
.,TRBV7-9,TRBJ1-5,ASSFEGARSNQPQH
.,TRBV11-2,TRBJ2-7,ASSFRGPYEQY
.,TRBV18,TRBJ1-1,ASSPMGGNTEAF
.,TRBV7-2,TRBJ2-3,ASSLVGLLPRNTQY
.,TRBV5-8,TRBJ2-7,ASSLRGQGSYEQY
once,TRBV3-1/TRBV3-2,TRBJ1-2,ASSHVQANYGYT
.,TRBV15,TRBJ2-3,ATSRSIYGGGLTDTQY
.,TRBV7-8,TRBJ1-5,ASSYGNRDSNQPQH
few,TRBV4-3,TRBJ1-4,ASSQELRVGEKLF
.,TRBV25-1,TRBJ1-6,ASSGDRGHNNSPLH
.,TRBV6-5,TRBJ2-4,ASSYSIGLAKNIQY
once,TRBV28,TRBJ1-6,ASTVGQKSSPLH
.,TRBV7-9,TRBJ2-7,ASSLGRVAYEQY
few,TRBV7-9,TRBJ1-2,ASTRTGVGYGYT
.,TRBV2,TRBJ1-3,ASSRQGAAGNTIY
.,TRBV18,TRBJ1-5,ASSPPDNNQPQH
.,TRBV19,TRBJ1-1,ASSNRGRGAF